The sequence of this T cell receptor beta chain was determined in a study of shared clonotypes between healthy human individuals. Study context: A donor's plate count was three for CD4 naive and three for CD4 memory; CD8 naive had two and CD8 memory one. Study-wide results and caveats: The naive CD4 repertoires of a handful of donors were compared, and approximately 5% of clonotypes were shared.

Assay used: immunoSEQ multiplex PCR; TCRdb lists only in-frame clones, some missing. The data hold millions of clones, with 90% to 95% observed a single time. Concerning this clone itself: The target antigen is unknown.

This CDR3 is 15 amino acids long. Germline V gene lookup returns CDR1 LGHNT and CDR2 FRNRAP. With 4 bases clipped from V and 4 bases from J, the junction kept 7 bases outside the gene matches. This TCR derives from a man aged 18 to 30 in good health. The material sequenced was naive CD4+ T cells sorted from blood. The subset is: CD45RA+ positively selected. The rearrangement joins TRBV12-5 to TRBJ2-7; 10 bases align to TRBD1. CDR3 DNA sequence: TGTGCTAGTGGTTCACCTCCGGGACAGGGGTACGAGCAGTACTTC. It yields the protein CASGSPPGQGYEQYF.